One sample yielded the 14 T cell receptor beta chains listed below, sequenced in a study of blood T cells in healthy people across ages. Alongside a J-beta primer mix, a sample-barcoded 5' primer served in a second PCR lasting roughly 6 to 11 cycles. Each CDR3 protein gets one entry after TCRdb re-called the 5' RACE reads with MiXCR. This sample has about 940,000 distinct CDR3 sequences, with around 48% found just once. The specimen was blood. Receptors originate from a man aged 30-40 years in good health.

The V call is TRBV24-1, the J call TRBJ2-1; D might be TRBD2 (5 bases). V shed 4 bases and J shed 7 bases, with 13 bases lying between them. Germline CDR1 is KGHDR and CDR2 is SFDVKD. The CDR3 spans 14 residues. DNA for the CDR3: TGTGCCACCAGTGAAATTACCCGGACTAATGAGCAGTTCTTC. It specifies CATSEITRTNEQFF.

V and J are TRBV29-1 and TRBJ1-2; TRBD1 aligns across 7 bases. CDR3 length: 12 residues. Trimming cost V 5 bases and J 4 bases; bases outside gene matches: 4. Per germline, CDR1 SQVTM and CDR2 ANQGSEA. The CDR3 here is CSVFNRGYGYTF. The CDR3 DNA follows: TGCAGCGTTTTTAACAGGGGCTATGGCTACACCTTC. The full variable domain, rest sourced from reference TRBV29-1 and TRBJ1-2, is SAVISQKPSRDICQRGTSLTIQCQVDSQVTMMFWYRQQPGQSLTLIATANQGSEATYESGFVIDKFPISRPNLTFSTLTVSNMSPEDSSIYLCSVFNRGYGYTFGSGTRLTVV.

This chain connects TRBV2 to TRBJ1-5, with D possibly TRBD1 on 5 matching bases. The CDR3 loop spans 15 amino acids. V dropped 3 bases and J dropped 0 bases, with 9 bases sitting between them. The germline CDR1 and CDR2 sequences are SNHLY and FYNNEI. The CDR3 nucleotides read TGTGCCAGCAGTGAGGACAACTATAGCAATCAGCCCCAGCATTTT. Residues: CASSEDNYSNQPQHF.

This clonotype came up many times. J is TRBJ2-4 and V is TRBV21-1; the DNA was not compared with TRBD2, the D call given in the table. TRBV21-1 is annotated as a pseudogene. This CDR3 has 15 amino acids. CDR3 amino acids: CASSPPTGAKNIQYF. CDR3 nucleotide sequence: TGTGCCAGCAGCCCTCCGACCGGAGCCAAAAACATTCAGTACTTC.

V usage is TRBV7-2 and J usage is TRBJ2-5; 8 nucleotides align to TRBD2. Losses at the gene ends were 5 bases for V and 2 bases for J; bases not matched to a gene: 4. Germline assignment: CDR1 SGHTA and CDR2 FQGNSA. The CDR3 runs 14 residues. The CDR3 coding sequence is TGTGCCAGCAGCAGTAGCGGGGTACAAGAGACCCAGTACTTC. It encodes CASSSSGVQETQYF.

V usage is TRBV11-2 and J usage is TRBJ2-1; a possible D gene is TRBD2 (6 bases). Trimming shortened V by 5 bases and J by 7 bases, and 12 bases separated the two germline ends. The CDR3 runs to 13 residues. Germline V lookup: CDR1 SGHAT, CDR2 FQNNGV. The CDR3 here is CASSGGTGNEQFF. The CDR3 DNA sequence: TGTGCCAGCAGCGGGGGGACGGGAAATGAGCAGTTCTTC.

V is TRBV7-2 and J is TRBJ1-5; no definite D call. The V gene lost 1 base and the J gene lost 4 bases, with 8 bases spanning the gap. Germline assignment: CDR1 SGHTA and CDR2 FQGNSA. The CDR3 is 14 residues long. The DNA of the CDR3 is TGTGCCAGCAGCTTAGTAGGGAAAAATCAGCCCCAGCATTTT. Translation gives CASSLVGKNQPQHF.

The V gene is TRBV5-1, the J gene TRBJ1-6; tentative D call: TRBD1 (5 bases). Trimming took off 0 bases at V and 15 bases at J, with 13 bases between the two ends. Germline loops: CDR1 SGHRS, CDR2 YFSETQ. The CDR3 is made up of 13 amino acids. CDR3 DNA: TGCGCCAGCAGCTTGGATTCAGTGGGGGTCCTCCACTTT. Translated: CASSLDSVGVLHF. The complete variable domain, with remaining parts taken from reference TRBV5-1 and TRBJ1-6, reads KAGVTQTPRYLIKTRGQQVTLSCSPISGHRSVSWYQQTPGQGLQFLFEYFSETQRNKGNFPGRFSGRQFSNSRSEMNVSTLELGDSALYLCASSLDSVGVLHFGNGTRLTVT.

This clonotype showed up just a few times. The rearrangement uses TRBV21-1 and TRBJ2-3; no DNA check was done on the table's D call, TRBD1. TRBV21-1 constitutes a pseudogene. The CDR3 loop spans 13 amino acids. The chain's CDR3 is CASPDRIADTQYF. The CDR3 bases are TGTGCCAGCCCGGACAGAATAGCAGATACGCAGTATTTT.

V and J are TRBV14 and TRBJ2-5, with 7 bases identical to TRBD1. CDR3 length equals 14 residues. Germline values: CDR1 SGHDN, CDR2 FVKESK. V gave up 1 base and J gave up 11 bases; unmatched junction bases: 10. The CDR3 protein is CASSQVSQGFEQYF. CDR3 nucleotides: TGTGCCAGCAGCCAAGTCTCACAGGGGTTTGAGCAGTACTTC.

The gene calls are TRBV25-1 and TRBJ2-3; 11 bases map to TRBD1. This CDR3 region has 15 residues. The J segment lost 6 bases and the V segment lost 3 bases, leaving 5 bases of the junction unmatched. Germline CDR1 MGHDK, CDR2 SYGVNS. The CDR3 spells CASSEDRGHFDTQYF. The CDR3 DNA follows: TGTGCCAGCAGTGAGGACAGGGGGCATTTTGATACGCAGTATTTT.

The gene calls are TRBV7-2 and TRBJ2-7; the D is unclear. The DNA end favors TRBJ2-5, so the J call may be wrong. This CDR3 is 13 amino acids long. Germline V gene lookup returns CDR1 SGHTA and CDR2 FQGNSA. CDR3 sequence reads: CASSSMPPGTQYF. The CDR3 region has the DNA TGTGCCAGCAGCTCCATGCCTCCGGGGACCCAGTACTTC.

The chain couples TRBV11-2 to TRBJ1-3, with TRBD1 identical over 9 bases. V lost 2 bases, J lost 0 bases, and 11 bases stayed unmatched. The CDR3 has 19 residues. CDR1 is SGHAT, CDR2 FQNNGV, per germline. The CDR3: CASSLLGKTGGSSGNTIYF. CDR3 bases: TGTGCCAGCAGCTTATTAGGGAAGACAGGGGGGAGCTCTGGAAACACCATATATTTT.

This clonotype has more than one count but fewer than ten. V gene TRBV20-1 combines with J gene TRBJ2-7; the match to TRBD2 covers 7 bases. V dropped 3 bases and J dropped 0; count of bases not matched to a gene: 11. From germline, CDR1 is DFQATT and CDR2 SNEGSKA (reference sequence). CDR3 length: 16 amino acids. The CDR3 bases are TGCAGTGCTAGCCCGTGGCGGGGGATTCGCTCCTACGAGCAGTACTTC. It codes for CSASPWRGIRSYEQYF.